One and the same sample provided the 9 T cell receptor beta chains below, sequenced in a study of tumor-infiltrating lymphocytes in oesophageal squamous cell carcinoma. A single record per CDR3 protein comes from TCRdb applying MiXCR to the PCR reads. Of approximately 20,000 distinct CDR3 sequences in the sample, 40% to 50% are singletons; the top ten hold roughly 36%. The sequencing sample was made of esophageal tumor tissue. These receptors were taken from a male donor with esophageal squamous cell carcinoma.

V gene TRBV20-1 combines with J gene TRBJ2-6, with a weak D call TRBD2 (6 bases). Germline CDR1 and CDR2: DFQATT and SNEGSKA (reference sequence). Trimming took off 1 base at V and 0 bases at J, with 10 bases between the two ends. CDR3 length equals 16 residues. CDR3 protein: CSARGAGPSGANVLTF. The CDR3 DNA reads as TGCAGTGCTAGAGGGGCGGGACCCTCTGGGGCCAACGTCCTGACTTTC.

CDR3 DNA: TGTGCCAGCAGTCCTTGGACAGGGGGCACCAACACCGGGGAGCTGTATTTT. Residues: CASSPWTGGTNTGELYF. V gene TRBV12-3 or TRBV12-4 combines with J gene TRBJ2-3, with 11 nucleotides matching TRBD1. CDR3 length: 17 amino acids. After removal of 5 bases from V and 14 bases from J, the junction contained 21 bases not matched to a gene.

In DNA form, the CDR3 reads TGTGCCAGCAGTGATTGGGTGGAGACCCAGTACTTC. Translated: CASSDWVETQYF. The J gene is TRBJ2-7, the V gene TRBV6-1; D unresolved. The DNA end is more similar to TRBJ2-5, so the J call may be wrong. The CDR3 extends over 12 amino acids. CDR1 MNHNS and CDR2 SASEGT come from the germline V gene.

In the case of this clonotype: This is likely a read error, given that the CDR3 carries no conserved phenylalanine or tryptophan at its end. It is unclear where the CDR3 begins or ends on the DNA, so no DNA is shown, and the CDR3 is as TCRdb lists it. The gene calls are TRBV7-2 and TRBJ2-3; the D call of TRBD1 is as the table states it, not checked on the DNA. Including both end residues, the CDR3 is 17 amino acids long. Germline CDR1 is SGHTA and CDR2 is FQGNSA. The CDR3 here is CASSSQLTGLSGYTFGP.

V gene TRBV6-2 or TRBV6-3 combines with J gene TRBJ2-5, with TRBD2 as a possible D gene (6 bases). The DNA end favors TRBJ2-1, so the J call may be wrong. This CDR3 comprises 13 residues. CDR1 is MNHEY and CDR2 is SVGEGT in the germline V gene. CDR3 coding DNA: TGTGCCAGCAGTGAAGGACCGGGAGATGAGCAGTTCTTC. Residues: CASSEGPGDEQFF.

The rearrangement uses TRBV24-1 and TRBJ1-5, with TRBD1 matching over 8 bases. This CDR3 spans 14 amino acids. J was trimmed by 7 bases and V by 7 bases; bases with no gene match: 8. Germline V gene lookup returns CDR1 KGHDR and CDR2 SFDVKD. In DNA form, the CDR3 reads TGTGCCACCAGCGCAGGGGGCAATAAGCAGCCCCAGCATTTT. Translated: CATSAGGNKQPQHF.

In regard to this clonotype: A much larger clone is a single base away; this may be a read error. This chain links TRBV15 with TRBJ2-5; D is possibly TRBD2 (7 bases). CDR3 length: 14 residues. The V and J ends lost 3 bases and 11 bases respectively, with 19 bases between them. Per germline, CDR1 LNHNV and CDR2 YYDKDF (reference sequence). The CDR3 sequence is CATSRVQRDNEQYF. The CDR3 DNA reads as TGTGCCACCAGCAGGGTTCAGCGGGACAATGAGCAGTACTTC.

The J gene is TRBJ2-1, the V gene TRBV6-2 or TRBV6-3; TRBD1 or TRBD2 may be the D gene (5 bases each). The V end was cut by 2 bases, the J end by 9 bases, with 11 bases between. Germline CDR1 and CDR2: MNHEY and SVGEGT. The length of the CDR3 is 13 residues. The CDR3 sequence: CASSYTPGTEQFF. The CDR3, as DNA: TGTGCCAGCAGTTACACGCCAGGGACTGAGCAGTTCTTC.

V gene TRBV9 combines with J gene TRBJ2-4, with a weak D call TRBD1 (6 bases). The CDR3 extends over 17 amino acids. V was cut by 3 bases and J by 13 bases, with 29 bases left in between. Per germline, CDR1 SGDLS and CDR2 YYNGEE. The CDR3 sequence is CASSGRDKERITIEQYF. The CDR3 nucleotides are TGTGCCAGCAGCGGCCGGGACAAAGAAAGGATTACAATAGAGCAGTACTTC.